This TCR beta chain was sequenced during a study of regulatory T cells in long-lasting Graves disease. Study observations and caveats: Persistent disease preferred TRBV28, TRBJ1-2 and TRBJ2-5.

V lost 6 bases and J 6 bases, leaving 17 bases between the germline ends. The V gene's germline CDR1 is MNHNS and CDR2 SASEGT. The CDR3 totals 14 residues. Time point: persistent/refractory GD, antithyroid drugs over 5 years with positive TRAb. The TCR library was prepared using RNA isolated from PBMCs. Researchers made TCR beta libraries by using iRepertoire HTBI primers and running Arm-PCR on CDR3 regions. Original data processing: Identification across samples found about 65 TRBV and approximately 15 TRBJ segments. From the multiplex PCR reads, TCRdb called clonotypes with MiXCR, one entry per CDR3 protein. It is TCRdb's table, rather than the study itself, that gives the V and J calls and clone size. The repertoire includes around 500,000 distinct CDR3 sequences, around 20% of them detected once, and under 9% sits in the top ten. With respect to this clonotype: Its matching antigen is unknown. With a much larger clone just one base away, this may be a read error.

V and J are TRBV6-1 and TRBJ1-1; D call uncertain. This material consisted of peripheral blood mononuclear cells (PBMCs), taken when the disease was refractory, from a patient treated with antithyroid drugs. The clonotype originates from a female donor with Graves disease. As DNA, the CDR3 is TGTGCCAGCAGCACGAGGGAGGGTACCGCTGAAGCTTTCTTT. Residues: CASSTREGTAEAFF.